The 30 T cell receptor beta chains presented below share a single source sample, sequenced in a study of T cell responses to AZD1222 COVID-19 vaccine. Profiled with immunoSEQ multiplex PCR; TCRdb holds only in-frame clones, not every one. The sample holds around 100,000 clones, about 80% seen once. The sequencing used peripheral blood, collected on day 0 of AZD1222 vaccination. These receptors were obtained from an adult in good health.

This chain's CDR3 is CASSAWTGSNEKLFF. The CDR3 DNA sequence: TGTGCCAGCAGTGCGTGGACAGGGTCGAATGAAAAACTGTTTTTT. The chain employs TRBV2 and TRBJ1-4, with 8 nucleotides matching TRBD1. The germline CDR1 and CDR2 sequences are SNHLY and FYNNEI. CDR3 length: 15 amino acids. The J segment lost 5 bases and the V segment lost 4 bases, leaving 6 bases of the junction unmatched. Full variable domain (remainder filled in from reference TRBV2 and TRBJ1-4): EPEVTQTPSHQVTQMGQEVILRCVPISNHLYFYWYRQILGQKVEFLVSFYNNEISEKSEIFDDQFSVERPDGSNFTLKIRSTKLEDSAMYFCASSAWTGSNEKLFFGSGTQLSVL.

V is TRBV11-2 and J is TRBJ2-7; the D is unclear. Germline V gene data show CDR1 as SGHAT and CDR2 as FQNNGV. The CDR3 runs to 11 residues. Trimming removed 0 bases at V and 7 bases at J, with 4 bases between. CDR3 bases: TGTGCCAGCAGCTTAGAAGGAGAGCAGTACTTC. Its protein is CASSLEGEQYF.

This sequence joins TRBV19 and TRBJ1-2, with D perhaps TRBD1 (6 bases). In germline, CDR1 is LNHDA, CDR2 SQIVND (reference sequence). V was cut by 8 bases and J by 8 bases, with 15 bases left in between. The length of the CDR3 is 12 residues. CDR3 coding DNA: TGTGCCAGTCGGCTTGGGGGCAACGGCTACACCTTC. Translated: CASRLGGNGYTF.

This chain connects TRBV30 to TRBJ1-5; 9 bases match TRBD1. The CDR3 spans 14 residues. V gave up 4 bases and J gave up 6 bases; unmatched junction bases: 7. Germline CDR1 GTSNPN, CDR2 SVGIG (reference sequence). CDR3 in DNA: TGTGCCTGGACGGGACAGGGTCTCACTCAGCCCCAGCATTTT. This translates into CAWTGQGLTQPQHF.

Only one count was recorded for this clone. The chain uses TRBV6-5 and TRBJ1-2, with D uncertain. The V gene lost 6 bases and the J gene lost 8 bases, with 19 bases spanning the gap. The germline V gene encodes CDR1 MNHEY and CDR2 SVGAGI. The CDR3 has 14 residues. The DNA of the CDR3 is TGTGCCAGCAGCCCCCCGGGCCATCAATGGGGCTACACCTTC. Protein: CASSPPGHQWGYTF.

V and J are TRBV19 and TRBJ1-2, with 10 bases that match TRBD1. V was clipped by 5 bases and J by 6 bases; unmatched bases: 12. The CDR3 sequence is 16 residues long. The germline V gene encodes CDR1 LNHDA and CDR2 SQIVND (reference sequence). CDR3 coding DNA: TGTGCCAGTAGTTTCCGAACCGGGACAGGGGCGAATGGCTACACCTTC. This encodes CASSFRTGTGANGYTF.

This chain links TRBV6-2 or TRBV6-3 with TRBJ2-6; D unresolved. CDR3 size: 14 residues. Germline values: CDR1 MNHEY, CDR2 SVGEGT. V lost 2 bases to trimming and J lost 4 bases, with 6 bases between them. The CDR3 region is CASSYIFGANVLTF. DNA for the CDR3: TGTGCCAGCAGTTACATCTTCGGGGCCAACGTCCTGACTTTC.

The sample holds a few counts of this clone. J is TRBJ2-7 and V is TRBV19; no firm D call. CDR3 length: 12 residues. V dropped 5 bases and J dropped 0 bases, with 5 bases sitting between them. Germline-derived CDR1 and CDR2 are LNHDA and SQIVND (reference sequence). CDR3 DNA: TGTGCCAGTAGTTCGAACTCCTACGAGCAGTACTTC. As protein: CASSSNSYEQYF. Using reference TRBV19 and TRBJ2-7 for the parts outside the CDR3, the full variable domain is DGGITQSPKYLFRKEGQNVTLSCEQNLNHDAMYWYRQDPGQGLRLIYYSQIVNDFQKGDIAEGYSVSREKKESFPLTVTSAQKNPTAFYLCASSSNSYEQYFGPGTRLTVT.

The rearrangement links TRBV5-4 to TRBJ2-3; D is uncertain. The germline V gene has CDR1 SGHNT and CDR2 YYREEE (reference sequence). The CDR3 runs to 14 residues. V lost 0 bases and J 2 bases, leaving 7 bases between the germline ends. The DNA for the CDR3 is TGTGCCAGCAGCTTGGCCGGATCCACAGATACGCAGTATTTT. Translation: CASSLAGSTDTQYF.

CDR3 residues: CASRVRGGGRVYGYTF. As DNA, the CDR3 is TGCGCCAGCAGGGTGAGAGGGGGCGGTAGAGTCTATGGCTACACCTTC. The chain has TRBV5-1 and TRBJ1-2; TRBD1 aligns across 7 bases. Trimming cost V 5 bases and J 4 bases; bases outside gene matches: 14. From germline, CDR1 is SGHRS and CDR2 YFSETQ. This CDR3 spans 16 amino acids.

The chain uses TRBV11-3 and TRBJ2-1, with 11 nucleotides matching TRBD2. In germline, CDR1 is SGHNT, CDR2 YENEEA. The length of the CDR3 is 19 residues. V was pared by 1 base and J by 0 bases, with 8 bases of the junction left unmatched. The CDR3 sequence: CASSLGGTSGSSSYNEQFF. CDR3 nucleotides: TGTGCCAGCAGCTTAGGAGGGACTAGCGGCTCGAGCTCCTACAATGAGCAGTTCTTC. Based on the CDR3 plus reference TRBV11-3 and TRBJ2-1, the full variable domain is EAGVVQSPRYKIIEKKQPVAFWCNPISGHNTLYWYLQNLGQGPELLIRYENEEAVDDSQLPKDRFSAERLKGVDSTLKIQPAELGDSAVYLCASSLGGTSGSSSYNEQFFGPGTRLTVL.

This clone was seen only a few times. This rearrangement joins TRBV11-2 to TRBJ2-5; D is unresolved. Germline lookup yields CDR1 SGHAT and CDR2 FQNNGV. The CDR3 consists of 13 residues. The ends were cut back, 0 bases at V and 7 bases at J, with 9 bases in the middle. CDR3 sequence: CASSLDLRPTQYF. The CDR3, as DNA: TGTGCCAGCAGCTTAGATCTCAGACCGACCCAGTACTTC.

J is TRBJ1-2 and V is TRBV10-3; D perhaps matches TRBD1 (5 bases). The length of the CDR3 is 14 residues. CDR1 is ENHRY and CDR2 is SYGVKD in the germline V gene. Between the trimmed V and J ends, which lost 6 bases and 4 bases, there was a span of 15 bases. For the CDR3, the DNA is TGTGCCATCAGGGGCACCGGGACGGGCTATGGCTACACCTTC. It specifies CAIRGTGTGYGYTF.

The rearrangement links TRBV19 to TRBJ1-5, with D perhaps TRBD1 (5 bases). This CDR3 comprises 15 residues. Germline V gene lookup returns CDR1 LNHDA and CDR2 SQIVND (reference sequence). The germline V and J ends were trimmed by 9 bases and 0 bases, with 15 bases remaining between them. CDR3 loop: CASHLGAISNQPQHF. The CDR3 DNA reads TGTGCCAGCCATCTAGGGGCCATTAGCAATCAGCCCCAGCATTTT. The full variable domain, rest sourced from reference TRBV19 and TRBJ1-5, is DGGITQSPKYLFRKEGQNVTLSCEQNLNHDAMYWYRQDPGQGLRLIYYSQIVNDFQKGDIAEGYSVSREKKESFPLTVTSAQKNPTAFYLCASHLGAISNQPQHFGDGTRLSIL.

CDR3 nucleotides: TGTGCCACAGGGGGGAGCTCCTATAATTCACCCCTCCACTTT. It encodes CATGGSSYNSPLHF. V gene TRBV27 combines with J gene TRBJ1-6; 7 bases are a match to TRBD1. CDR1 is MNHEY and CDR2 is SMNVEV in the germline V gene (reference sequence). The CDR3 totals 14 residues. Trimming removed 10 bases from V and 0 bases from J; junction bases left unmatched: 3.

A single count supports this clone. DNA for the CDR3: TGTGCCAGCAGCCAAGATGGGGGGGGACAACCTTTTTACGAGCAGTACTTC. This sequence encodes CASSQDGGGQPFYEQYF. The chain recombines TRBV14 with TRBJ2-7, with D possibly matching TRBD2 (7 bases). The CDR3 sequence is 17 residues long. Germline V lookup: CDR1 SGHDN, CDR2 FVKESK. V lost 0 bases and J lost 4, with 19 bases in between.

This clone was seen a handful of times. The CDR3 nucleotides are TGTGCCATCAGTGGCAGGGGTCATAATTCTAATTCACCCCTCCACTTT. The encoded protein is CAISGRGHNSNSPLHF. The chain has TRBV10-3 and TRBJ1-6, with a weak D call TRBD1 (6 bases). From germline, CDR1 is ENHRY and CDR2 SYGVKD. The CDR3 runs to 16 residues. V lost 4 bases and J 6 bases, leaving 16 bases between the germline ends.

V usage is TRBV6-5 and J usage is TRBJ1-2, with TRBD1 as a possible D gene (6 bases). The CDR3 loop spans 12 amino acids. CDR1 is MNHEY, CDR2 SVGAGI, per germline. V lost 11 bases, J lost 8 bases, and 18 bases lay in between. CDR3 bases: TGTGCCGTCTCGGGGGCCTATCGCGGCTACACCTTC. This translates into CAVSGAYRGYTF.

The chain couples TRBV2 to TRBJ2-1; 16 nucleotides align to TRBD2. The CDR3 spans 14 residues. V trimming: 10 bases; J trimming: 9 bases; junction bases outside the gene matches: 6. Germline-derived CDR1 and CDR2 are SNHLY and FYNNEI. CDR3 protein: CATGTSGGASEQFF. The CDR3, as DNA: TGTGCCACGGGGACTAGCGGGGGGGCCAGTGAGCAGTTCTTC.

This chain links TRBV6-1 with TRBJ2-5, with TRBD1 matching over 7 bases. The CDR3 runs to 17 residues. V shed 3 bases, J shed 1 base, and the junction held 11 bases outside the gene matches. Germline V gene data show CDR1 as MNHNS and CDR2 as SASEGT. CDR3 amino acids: CASSDLRQGQFQETQYF. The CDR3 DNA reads TGTGCCAGCAGTGATTTGCGACAGGGACAGTTCCAAGAGACCCAGTACTTC.

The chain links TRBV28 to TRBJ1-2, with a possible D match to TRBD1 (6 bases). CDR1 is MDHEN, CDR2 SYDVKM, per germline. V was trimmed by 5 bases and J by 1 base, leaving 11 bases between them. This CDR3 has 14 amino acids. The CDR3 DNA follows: TGTGCCAGCAGTCTACCGGGACATAACTATGGCTACACCTTC. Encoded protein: CASSLPGHNYGYTF.

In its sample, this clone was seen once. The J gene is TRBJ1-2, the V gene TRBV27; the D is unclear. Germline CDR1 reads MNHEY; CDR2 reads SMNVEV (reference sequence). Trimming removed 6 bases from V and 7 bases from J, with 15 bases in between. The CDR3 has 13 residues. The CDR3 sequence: CASSVNLGGGYTF. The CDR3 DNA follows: TGTGCCAGCAGCGTCAACTTGGGCGGTGGCTACACCTTC.

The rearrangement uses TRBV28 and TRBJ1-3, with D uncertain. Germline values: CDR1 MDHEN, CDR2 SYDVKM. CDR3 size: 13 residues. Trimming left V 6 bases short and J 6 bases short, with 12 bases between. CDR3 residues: CASSGVGKNTIYF. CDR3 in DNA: TGTGCCAGCAGCGGCGTAGGGAAAAACACCATATATTTT. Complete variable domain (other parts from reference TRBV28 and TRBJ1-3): DVKVTQSSRYLVKRTGEKVFLECVQDMDHENMFWYRQDPGLGLRLIYFSYDVKMKEKGDIPEGYSVSREKKERFSLILESASTNQTSMYLCASSGVGKNTIYFGEGSWLTVV.

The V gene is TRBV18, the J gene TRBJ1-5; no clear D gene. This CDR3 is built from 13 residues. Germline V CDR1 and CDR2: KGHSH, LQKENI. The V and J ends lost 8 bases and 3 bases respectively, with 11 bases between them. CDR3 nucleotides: TGTGCCAGCGCCGACACCGACAATCAGCCCCAGCATTTT. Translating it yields CASADTDNQPQHF. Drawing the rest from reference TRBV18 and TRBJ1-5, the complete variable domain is NAGVMQNPRHLVRRRGQEARLRCSPMKGHSHVYWYRQLPEEGLKFMVYLQKENIIDESGMPKERFSAEFPKEGPSILRIQQVVRGDSAAYFCASADTDNQPQHFGDGTRLSIL.

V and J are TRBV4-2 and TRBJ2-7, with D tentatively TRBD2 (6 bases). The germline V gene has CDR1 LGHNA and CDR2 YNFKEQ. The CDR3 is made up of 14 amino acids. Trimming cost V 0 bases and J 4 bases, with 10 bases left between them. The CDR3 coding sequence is TGTGCCAGCAGCCAAGATGCGGGGATGTACGAGCAGTACTTC. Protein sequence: CASSQDAGMYEQYF.

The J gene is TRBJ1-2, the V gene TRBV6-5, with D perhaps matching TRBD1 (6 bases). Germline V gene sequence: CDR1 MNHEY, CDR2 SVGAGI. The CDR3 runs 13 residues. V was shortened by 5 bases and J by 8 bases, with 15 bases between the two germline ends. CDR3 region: CASSPSTGPGYTF. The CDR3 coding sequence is TGTGCCAGCAGTCCTTCGACAGGACCCGGCTACACCTTC.

The CDR3 region is CASSLVGRTNTEAFF. DNA for the CDR3: TGCGCCAGCAGCTTGGTAGGACGGACGAACACTGAAGCTTTCTTT. The chain employs TRBV5-1 and TRBJ1-1; unclear D gene. The germline gives CDR1 SGHRS, CDR2 YFSETQ. This CDR3 contains 15 residues. Trimming took off 0 bases at V and 1 base at J, with 10 bases between the two ends.

The DNA of the CDR3 is TGTGCCAGCTCACCATCAGGGGGCTATAATTCACCCCTCCACTTT. This translates into CASSPSGGYNSPLHF. J is TRBJ1-6 and V is TRBV18, with TRBD1 matching 7 bases. Germline V CDR1 and CDR2: KGHSH, LQKENI. Trimming took 2 bases from V and 3 from J; bases not matched to a gene: 1. The CDR3 is 15 amino acids.

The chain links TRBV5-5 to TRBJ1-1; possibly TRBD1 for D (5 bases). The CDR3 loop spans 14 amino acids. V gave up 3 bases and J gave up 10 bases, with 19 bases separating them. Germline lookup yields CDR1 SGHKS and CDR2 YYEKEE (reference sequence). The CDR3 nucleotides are TGTGCCAGCAGCTCTGGGACGGGAGGATTGGGAGCTTTCTTT. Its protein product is CASSSGTGGLGAFF. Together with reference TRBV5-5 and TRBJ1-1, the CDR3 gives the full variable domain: DAGVTQSPTHLIKTRGQQVTLRCSPISGHKSVSWYQQVLGQGPQFIFQYYEKEERGRGNFPDRFSARQFPNYSSELNVNALLLGDSALYLCASSSGTGGLGAFFGQGTRLTVV.

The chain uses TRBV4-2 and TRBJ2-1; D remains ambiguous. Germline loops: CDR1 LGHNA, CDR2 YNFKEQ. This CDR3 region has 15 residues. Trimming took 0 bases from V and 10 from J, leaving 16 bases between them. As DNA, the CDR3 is TGTGCCAGCAGCCAAGATGAGGCCTCGTGGGGAGAGCAGTTCTTC. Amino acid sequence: CASSQDEASWGEQFF.